This entry is about one TCR beta chain. Antigen specificity is unknown. The data are from a study of cytomegalovirus exposure and HLA in healthy donors. With 60 Vbeta and 13 Jbeta primers, the PCR was carried out. The assay was immunoSEQ multiplex PCR, and TCRdb's table has in-frame clones only and misses some. Of 120,000 or so clones in the sample, 65% to 75% were seen once. The study, taken as a whole, reports: Sequencing had likely introduced a cluster of highly shared sequence variants as an artifact.

The CDR3 loop spans 13 amino acids. V shed 11 bases and J 3 bases; nucleotides not matched to a gene: 6. Germline V gene sequence: CDR1 SGHAT, CDR2 FQDESV (reference sequence). Source material: PBMCs. This clonotype was obtained from a woman aged 45-59 years in good health and CMV-seropositive. The chain combines TRBV11-1 with TRBJ2-2, with 7 bases fitting TRBD1. The CDR3 region is CAGQGEYTGELFF. The DNA of the CDR3 is TGTGCCGGCCAGGGGGAGTACACCGGGGAGCTGTTTTTT.